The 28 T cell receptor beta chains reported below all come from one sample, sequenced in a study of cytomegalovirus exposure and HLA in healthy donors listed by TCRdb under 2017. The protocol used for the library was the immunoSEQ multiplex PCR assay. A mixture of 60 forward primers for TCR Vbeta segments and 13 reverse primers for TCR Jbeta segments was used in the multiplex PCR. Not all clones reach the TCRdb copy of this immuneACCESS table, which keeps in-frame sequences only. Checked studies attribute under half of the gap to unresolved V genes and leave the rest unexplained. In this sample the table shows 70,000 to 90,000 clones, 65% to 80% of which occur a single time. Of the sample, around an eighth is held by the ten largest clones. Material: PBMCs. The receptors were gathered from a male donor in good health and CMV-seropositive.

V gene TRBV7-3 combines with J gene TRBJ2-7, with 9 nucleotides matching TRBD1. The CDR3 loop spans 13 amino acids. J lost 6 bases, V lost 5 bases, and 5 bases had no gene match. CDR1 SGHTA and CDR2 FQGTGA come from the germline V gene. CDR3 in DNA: TGTGCCAGCAGCAGGGACAGGGAGGGCGAGCAGTACTTC. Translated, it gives CASSRDREGEQYF.

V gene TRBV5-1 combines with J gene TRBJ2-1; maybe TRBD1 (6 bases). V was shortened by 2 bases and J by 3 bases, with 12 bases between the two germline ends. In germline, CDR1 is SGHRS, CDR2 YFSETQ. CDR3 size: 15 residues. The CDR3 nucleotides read TGCGCCAGCAGCTTACAGGGAAGTGACTACAATGAGCAGTTCTTC. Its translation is CASSLQGSDYNEQFF.

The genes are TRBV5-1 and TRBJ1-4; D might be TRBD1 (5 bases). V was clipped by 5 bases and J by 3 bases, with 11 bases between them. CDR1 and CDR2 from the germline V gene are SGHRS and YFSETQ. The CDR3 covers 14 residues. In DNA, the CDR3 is TGCGCCAGCAGGCTGGGGGGGTCTAATGAAAAACTGTTTTTT. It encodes CASRLGGSNEKLFF. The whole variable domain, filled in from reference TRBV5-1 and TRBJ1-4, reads KAGVTQTPRYLIKTRGQQVTLSCSPISGHRSVSWYQQTPGQGLQFLFEYFSETQRNKGNFPGRFSGRQFSNSRSEMNVSTLELGDSALYLCASRLGGSNEKLFFGSGTQLSVL.

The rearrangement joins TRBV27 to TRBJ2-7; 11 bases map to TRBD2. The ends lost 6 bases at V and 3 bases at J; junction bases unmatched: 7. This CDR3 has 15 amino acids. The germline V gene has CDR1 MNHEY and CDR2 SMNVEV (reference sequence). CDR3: CASSMKTSGGYEQYF. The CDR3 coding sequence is TGTGCCAGCAGCATGAAAACTAGCGGGGGCTACGAGCAGTACTTC.

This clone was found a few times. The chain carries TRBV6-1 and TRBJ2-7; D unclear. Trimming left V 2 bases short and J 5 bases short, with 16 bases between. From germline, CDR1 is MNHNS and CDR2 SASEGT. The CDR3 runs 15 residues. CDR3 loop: CASSELSNGLDEQYF. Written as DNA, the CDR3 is TGTGCCAGCAGTGAACTGAGTAACGGTTTGGACGAGCAGTACTTC.

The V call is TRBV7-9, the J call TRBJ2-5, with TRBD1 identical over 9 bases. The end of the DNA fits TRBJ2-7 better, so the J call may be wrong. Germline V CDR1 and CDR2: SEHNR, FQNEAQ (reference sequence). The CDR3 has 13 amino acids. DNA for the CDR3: TGTGCCAGCAGCTTAACAGGGGGCGTCGAGCAGTACTTC. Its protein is CASSLTGGVEQYF.

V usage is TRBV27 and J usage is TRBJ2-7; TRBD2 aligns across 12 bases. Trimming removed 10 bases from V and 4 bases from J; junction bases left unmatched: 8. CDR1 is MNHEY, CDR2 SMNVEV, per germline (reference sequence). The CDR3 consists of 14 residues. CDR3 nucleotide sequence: TGTGCCACCCAACGACTAGCGGGAGTTTACGAGCAGTACTTC. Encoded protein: CATQRLAGVYEQYF.

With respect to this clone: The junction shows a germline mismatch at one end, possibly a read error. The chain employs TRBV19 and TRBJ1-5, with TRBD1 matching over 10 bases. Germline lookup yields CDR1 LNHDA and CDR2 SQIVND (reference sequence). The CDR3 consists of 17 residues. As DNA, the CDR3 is TGTGCCAGTAGTACCTTCCCCCGGGACAGGGGAGATCAGCTCCAGCATTTT. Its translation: CASSTFPRDRGDQLQHF.

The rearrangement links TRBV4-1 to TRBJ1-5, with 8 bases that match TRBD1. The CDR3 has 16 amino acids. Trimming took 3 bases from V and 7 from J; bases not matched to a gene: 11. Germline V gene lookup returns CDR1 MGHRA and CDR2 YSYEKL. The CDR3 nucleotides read TGCGCCAGCAGCCAGGCAACAGGGGGAGGAGGGCAGCCCCAGCATTTT. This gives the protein CASSQATGGGGQPQHF.

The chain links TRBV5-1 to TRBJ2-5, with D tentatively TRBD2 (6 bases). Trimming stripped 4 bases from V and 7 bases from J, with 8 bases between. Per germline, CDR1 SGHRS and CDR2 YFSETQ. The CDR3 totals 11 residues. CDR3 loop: CASSPGGTQYF. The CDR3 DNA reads TGCGCCAGCAGCCCCGGGGGGACCCAGTACTTC. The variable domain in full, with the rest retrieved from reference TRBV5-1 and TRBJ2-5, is KAGVTQTPRYLIKTRGQQVTLSCSPISGHRSVSWYQQTPGQGLQFLFEYFSETQRNKGNFPGRFSGRQFSNSRSEMNVSTLELGDSALYLCASSPGGTQYFGPGTRLLVL.

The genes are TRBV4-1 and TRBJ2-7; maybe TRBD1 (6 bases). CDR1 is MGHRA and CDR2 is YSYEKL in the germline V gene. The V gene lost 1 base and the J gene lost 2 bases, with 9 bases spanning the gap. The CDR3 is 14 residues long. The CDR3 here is CASSQGAGAYEQYF. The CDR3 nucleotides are TGCGCCAGCAGCCAAGGGGCAGGGGCCTACGAGCAGTACTTC.

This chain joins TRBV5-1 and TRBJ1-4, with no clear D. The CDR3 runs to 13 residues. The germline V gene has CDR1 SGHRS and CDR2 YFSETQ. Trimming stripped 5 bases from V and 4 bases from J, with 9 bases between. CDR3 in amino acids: CASRKQLNEKLFF. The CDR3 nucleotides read TGCGCCAGCAGAAAACAGCTTAATGAAAAACTGTTTTTT.

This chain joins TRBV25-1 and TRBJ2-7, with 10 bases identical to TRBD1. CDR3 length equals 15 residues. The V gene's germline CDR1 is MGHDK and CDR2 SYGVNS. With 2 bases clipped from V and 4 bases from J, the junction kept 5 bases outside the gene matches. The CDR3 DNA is TGTGCCAGCAGTGAAGGGACAGGGGAGAAGTACGAGCAGTACTTC. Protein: CASSEGTGEKYEQYF.

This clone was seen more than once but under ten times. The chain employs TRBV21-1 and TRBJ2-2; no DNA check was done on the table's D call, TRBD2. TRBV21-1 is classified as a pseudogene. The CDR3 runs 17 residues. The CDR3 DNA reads TGTGCCAGCAGCAAAGCCCGACTAGCGGATCCCACCGGGGAGCTGTTTTTT. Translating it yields CASSKARLADPTGELFF.

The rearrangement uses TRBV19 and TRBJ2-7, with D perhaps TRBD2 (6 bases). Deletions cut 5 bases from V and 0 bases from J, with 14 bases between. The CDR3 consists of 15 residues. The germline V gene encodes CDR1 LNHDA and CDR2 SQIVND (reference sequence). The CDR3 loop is CASSPRIGSSYEQYF. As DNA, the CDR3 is TGTGCCAGTAGTCCGAGGATCGGGAGCTCCTACGAGCAGTACTTC. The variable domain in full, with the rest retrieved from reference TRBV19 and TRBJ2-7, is DGGITQSPKYLFRKEGQNVTLSCEQNLNHDAMYWYRQDPGQGLRLIYYSQIVNDFQKGDIAEGYSVSREKKESFPLTVTSAQKNPTAFYLCASSPRIGSSYEQYFGPGTRLTVT.

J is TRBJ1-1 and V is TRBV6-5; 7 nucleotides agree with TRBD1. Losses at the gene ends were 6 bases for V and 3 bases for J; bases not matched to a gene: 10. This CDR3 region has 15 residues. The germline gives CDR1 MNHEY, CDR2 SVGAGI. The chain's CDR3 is CASRSPGQIHTEAFF. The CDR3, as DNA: TGTGCCAGCAGAAGCCCGGGACAGATTCACACTGAAGCTTTCTTT.

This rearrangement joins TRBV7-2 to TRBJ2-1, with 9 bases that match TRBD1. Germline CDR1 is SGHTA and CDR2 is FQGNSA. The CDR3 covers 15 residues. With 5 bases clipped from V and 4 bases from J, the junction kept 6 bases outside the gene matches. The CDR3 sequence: CASSQGTGSYNEQFF. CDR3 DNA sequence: TGTGCCAGCAGCCAAGGGACAGGGTCTTACAATGAGCAGTTCTTC.

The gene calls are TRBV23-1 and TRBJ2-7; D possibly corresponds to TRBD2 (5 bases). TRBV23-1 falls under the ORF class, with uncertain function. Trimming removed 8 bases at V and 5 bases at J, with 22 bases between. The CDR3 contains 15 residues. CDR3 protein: CASPTPSGFSDEQYF. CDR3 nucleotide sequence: TGCGCCAGCCCTACACCGAGCGGTTTCAGCGACGAGCAGTACTTC.

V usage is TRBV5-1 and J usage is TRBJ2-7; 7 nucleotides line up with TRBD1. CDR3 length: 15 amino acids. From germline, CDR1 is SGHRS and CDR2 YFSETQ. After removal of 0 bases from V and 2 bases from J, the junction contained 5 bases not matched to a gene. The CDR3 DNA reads TGCGCCAGCAGCTTGGCCTGGGGACAGACCTACGAGCAGTACTTC. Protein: CASSLAWGQTYEQYF.

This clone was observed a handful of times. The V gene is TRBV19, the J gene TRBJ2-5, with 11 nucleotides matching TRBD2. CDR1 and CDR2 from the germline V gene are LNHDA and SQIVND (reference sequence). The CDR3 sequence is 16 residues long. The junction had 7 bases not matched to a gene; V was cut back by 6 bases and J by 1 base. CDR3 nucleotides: TGTGCCAGTAGCCCCCGACTAGCGGGGAGCCAAGAGACCCAGTACTTC. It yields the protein CASSPRLAGSQETQYF.

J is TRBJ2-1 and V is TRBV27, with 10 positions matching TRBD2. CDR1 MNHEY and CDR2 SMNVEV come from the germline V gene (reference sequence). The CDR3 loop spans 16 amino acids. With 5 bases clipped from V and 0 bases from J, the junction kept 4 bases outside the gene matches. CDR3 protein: CASSPSSGSSYNEQFF. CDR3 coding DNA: TGTGCCAGCAGTCCCTCTAGCGGGAGCTCCTACAATGAGCAGTTCTTC.

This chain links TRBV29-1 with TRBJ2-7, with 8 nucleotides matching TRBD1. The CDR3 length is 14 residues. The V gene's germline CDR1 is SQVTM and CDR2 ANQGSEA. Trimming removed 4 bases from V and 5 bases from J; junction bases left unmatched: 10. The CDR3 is CSVASRTGRDEQYF. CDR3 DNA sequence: TGCAGCGTTGCCAGCCGGACAGGGAGAGACGAGCAGTACTTC.

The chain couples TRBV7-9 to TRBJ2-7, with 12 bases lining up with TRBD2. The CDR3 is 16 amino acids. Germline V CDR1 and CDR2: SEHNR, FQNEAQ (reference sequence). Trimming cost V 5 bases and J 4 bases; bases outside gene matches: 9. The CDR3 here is CASSPRTSGKSYEQYF. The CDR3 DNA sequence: TGTGCCAGCAGCCCCCGGACTAGCGGGAAGTCTTACGAGCAGTACTTC. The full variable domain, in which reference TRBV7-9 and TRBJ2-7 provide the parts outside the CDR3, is DTGVSQNPRHKITKRGQNVTFRCDPISEHNRLYWYRQTLGQGPEFLTYFQNEAQLEKSRLLSDRFSAERPKGSFSTLEIQRTEQGDSAMYLCASSPRTSGKSYEQYFGPGTRLTVT.

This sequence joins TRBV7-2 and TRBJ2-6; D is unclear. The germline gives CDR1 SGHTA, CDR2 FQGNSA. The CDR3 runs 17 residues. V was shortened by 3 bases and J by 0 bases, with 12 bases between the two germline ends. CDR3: CASSFLGLRSGANVLTF. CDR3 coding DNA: TGTGCCAGCAGCTTTCTTGGGCTTCGCTCTGGGGCCAACGTCCTGACTTTC.

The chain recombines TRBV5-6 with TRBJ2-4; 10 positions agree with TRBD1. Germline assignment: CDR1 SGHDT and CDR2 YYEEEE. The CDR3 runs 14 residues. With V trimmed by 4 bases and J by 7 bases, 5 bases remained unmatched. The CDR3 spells CASSPGTGVNIQYF. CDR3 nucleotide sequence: TGTGCCAGCAGCCCCGGGACAGGGGTGAACATTCAGTACTTC.

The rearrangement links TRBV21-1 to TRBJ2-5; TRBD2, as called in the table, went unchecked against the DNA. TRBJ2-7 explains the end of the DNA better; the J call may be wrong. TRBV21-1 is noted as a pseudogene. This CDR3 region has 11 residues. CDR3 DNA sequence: TGTGCCAGCAGCTTGGTTTACGAGCAGTACTTC. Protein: CASSLVYEQYF.

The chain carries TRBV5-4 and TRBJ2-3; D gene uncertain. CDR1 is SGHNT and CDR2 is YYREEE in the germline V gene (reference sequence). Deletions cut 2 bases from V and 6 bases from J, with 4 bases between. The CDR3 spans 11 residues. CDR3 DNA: TGTGCCAGCAGCTTACGGGATACGCAGTATTTT. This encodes CASSLRDTQYF.

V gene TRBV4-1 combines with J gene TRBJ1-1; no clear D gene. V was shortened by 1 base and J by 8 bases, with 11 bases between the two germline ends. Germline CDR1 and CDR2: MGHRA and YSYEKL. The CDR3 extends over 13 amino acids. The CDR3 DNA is TGCGCCAGCAGCCAAGTGGTCGGTCTGGAAGCTTTCTTT. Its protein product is CASSQVVGLEAFF.